This T cell receptor beta chain is from a study of blood T cell repertoires in COVID-19 (dated by TCRdb to 2019 to 2021). With regard to the full study: Collaborator samples came from the United States, Italy and Spain and covered acute and convalescent phases of COVID-19. A de-identified subject ID, COVID-19 status, age in years and sex were almost always included in the sample metadata. Where HLA class I and class II types were available, the types were taken from metadata supplied by the sample provider, not from assay-based typing. The repertoires were made available in a free public database intended to serve as a resource for research on the immune response to SARS-CoV-2. Samples were obtained from the ongoing ImmuneRACE study (first 160 participants) and from over 1,000 subjects provided by 6 global collaborators. Deeply sampled blood TCRbeta repertoires from subjects exposed to, actively infected with, or recovered from COVID-19 were included in the dataset. The prospective study material was composed of cDNA or gDNA derived from T cells, B-cell-depleted T cells, or PBMCs.

On the study overall, not on this receptor specifically: The amount of clinical and demographic metadata varied by source and participant and was provided uncurated.

TCRbeta CDR3 regions were amplified from genomic DNA using the immunoSEQ Assay, a bias-controlled multiplex PCR. In the source study's methods: Nucleated cell counts per sample were estimated from amplification of reference gene primers within the assay. To quantify the absolute abundance of each unique TCRbeta CDR3 rearrangement, sequence reads were collapsed and filtered. For each sample, productive Simpson clonality was calculated as the square root of Simpson's diversity index over productive rearrangements. TCRdb re-hosts the immuneACCESS table, in-frame sequences only. Its copies lack some clones; in the studies checked, an unresolved V gene accounts for under half of them, and the cause for the rest is not known. Clone size and V and J calls were adopted from that table, with D and trimming inferred from the DNA. The sample profile shows 75,000 to 100,000 clones; approximately 89% of them were found once. The top ten constitute roughly 21% of the sample.

Each collaborating institution followed its own protocols to collect whole blood in K2EDTA tubes. For TCRbeta analysis, collaborators shipped samples as frozen whole blood, isolated PBMCs, or DNA extracted from either of those sample types. About this clone: The antigen this receptor binds is unknown. No much larger clone exists at a distance of one base, and base qualities are not known.

The clonotype comes from a human donor in a cohort sampled during active COVID-19. The sequencing input was peripheral blood.

The CDR3 region: CASKTGDYSYEQYF. The sequence in DNA is TGTGCCAGTAAAACAGGGGATTACTCCTACGAGCAGTACTTC. The sequence links TRBV19 to TRBJ2-7; the junction holds 7 bases that match TRBD1. According to the germline V gene (reference sequence), CDR1 reads LNHDA and CDR2 reads SQIVND. The CDR3 starts with the cysteine, ends with the phenylalanine, and has 14 residues. The DNA shown is the 42-base CDR3, in frame from base 1. V is cut back by 7 bases and J by 0 bases, with 6 bases in the junction unmatched.